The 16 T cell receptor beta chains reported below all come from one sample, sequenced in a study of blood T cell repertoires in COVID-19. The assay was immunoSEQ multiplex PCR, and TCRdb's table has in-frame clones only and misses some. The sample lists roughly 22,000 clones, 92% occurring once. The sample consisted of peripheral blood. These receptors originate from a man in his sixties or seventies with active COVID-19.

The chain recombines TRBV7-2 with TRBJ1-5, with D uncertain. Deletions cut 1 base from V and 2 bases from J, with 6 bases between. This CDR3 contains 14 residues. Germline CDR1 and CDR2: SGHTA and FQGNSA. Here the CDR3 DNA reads TGTGCCAGCAGCTTAGAGGCGGGCAATCAGCCCCAGCATTTT. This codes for CASSLEAGNQPQHF.

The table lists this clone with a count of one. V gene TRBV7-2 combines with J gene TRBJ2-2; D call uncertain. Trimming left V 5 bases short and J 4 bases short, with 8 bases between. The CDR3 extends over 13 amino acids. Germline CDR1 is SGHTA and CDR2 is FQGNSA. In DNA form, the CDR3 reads TGTGCCAGCAGCGCGACACCCACCGGGGAGCTGTTTTTT. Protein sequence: CASSATPTGELFF.

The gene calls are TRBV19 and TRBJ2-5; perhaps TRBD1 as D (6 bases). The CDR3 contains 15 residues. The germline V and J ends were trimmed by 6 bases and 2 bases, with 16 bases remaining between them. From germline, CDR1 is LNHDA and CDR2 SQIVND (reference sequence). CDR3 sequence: CASRTTLDRQETQYF. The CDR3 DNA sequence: TGTGCCAGTAGAACCACTCTGGACAGACAAGAGACCCAGTACTTC.

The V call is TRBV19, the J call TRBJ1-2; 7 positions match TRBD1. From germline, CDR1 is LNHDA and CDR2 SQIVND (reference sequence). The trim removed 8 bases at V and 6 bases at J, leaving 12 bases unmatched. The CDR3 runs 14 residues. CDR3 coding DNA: TGTGCCAGTCAGCATGACAGGGCTGGCGATGGCTACACCTTC. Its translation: CASQHDRAGDGYTF.

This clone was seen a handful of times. Here the CDR3 DNA reads TGTGCCAGCAGCTTATTAGGGGTCCGCACTGAAGCTTTCTTT. Translated, it gives CASSLLGVRTEAFF. The gene calls are TRBV7-9 and TRBJ1-1, with D possibly matching TRBD1 (5 bases). This CDR3 spans 14 amino acids. V lost 2 bases, J lost 4 bases, and 11 bases lay in between. Germline V gene lookup returns CDR1 SEHNR and CDR2 FQNEAQ (reference sequence).

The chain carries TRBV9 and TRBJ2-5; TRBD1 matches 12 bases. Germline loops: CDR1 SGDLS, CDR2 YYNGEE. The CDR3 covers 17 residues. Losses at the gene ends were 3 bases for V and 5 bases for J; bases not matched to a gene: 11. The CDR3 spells CASSGGTGGSARETQYF. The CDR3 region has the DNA TGTGCCAGCAGCGGAGGGACAGGGGGCTCAGCAAGGGAGACCCAGTACTTC.

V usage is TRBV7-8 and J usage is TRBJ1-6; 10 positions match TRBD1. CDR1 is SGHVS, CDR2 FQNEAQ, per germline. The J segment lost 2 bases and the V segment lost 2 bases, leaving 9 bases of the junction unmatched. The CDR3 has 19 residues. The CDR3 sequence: CASSLRPGQGSPYNSPLHF. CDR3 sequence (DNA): TGTGCCAGCAGCTTAAGACCGGGACAGGGGTCCCCCTATAATTCACCCCTCCACTTT.

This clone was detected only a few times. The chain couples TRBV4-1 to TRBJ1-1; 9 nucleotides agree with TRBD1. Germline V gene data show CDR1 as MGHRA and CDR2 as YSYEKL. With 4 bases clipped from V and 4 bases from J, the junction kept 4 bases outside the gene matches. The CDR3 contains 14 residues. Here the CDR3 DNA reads TGCGCCAGCAGCCCAGGACAGGGGATCACTGAAGCTTTCTTT. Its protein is CASSPGQGITEAFF.

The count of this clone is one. CDR3 amino acids: CAWSSQGDPSGRFREQFF. In DNA form, the CDR3 reads TGTGCCTGGAGTAGCCAGGGTGACCCTAGCGGGAGGTTTAGGGAGCAGTTCTTC. The rearrangement links TRBV30 to TRBJ2-1, with 11 bases identical to TRBD2. This CDR3 is built from 18 residues. Germline CDR1 and CDR2: GTSNPN and SVGIG (reference sequence). Losses at the gene ends were 2 bases for V and 10 bases for J; bases not matched to a gene: 19.

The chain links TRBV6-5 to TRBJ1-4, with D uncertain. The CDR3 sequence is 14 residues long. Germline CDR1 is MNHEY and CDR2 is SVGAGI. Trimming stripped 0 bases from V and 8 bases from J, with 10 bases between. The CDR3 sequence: CASSYSVMGEKLFF. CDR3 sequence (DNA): TGTGCCAGCAGTTACTCAGTAATGGGCGAAAAACTGTTTTTT.

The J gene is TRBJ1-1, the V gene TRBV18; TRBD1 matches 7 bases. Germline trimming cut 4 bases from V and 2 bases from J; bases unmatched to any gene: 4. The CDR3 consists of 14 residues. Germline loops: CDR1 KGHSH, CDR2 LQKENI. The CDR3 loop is CASSLDRVNTEAFF. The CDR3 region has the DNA TGTGCCAGCTCACTTGACAGGGTAAACACTGAAGCTTTCTTT.

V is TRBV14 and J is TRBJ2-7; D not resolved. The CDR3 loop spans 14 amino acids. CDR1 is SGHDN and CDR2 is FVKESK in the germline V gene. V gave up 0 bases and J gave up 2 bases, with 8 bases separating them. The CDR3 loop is CASSQDRLTYEQYF. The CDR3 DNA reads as TGTGCCAGCAGCCAAGATCGCCTAACCTACGAGCAGTACTTC.

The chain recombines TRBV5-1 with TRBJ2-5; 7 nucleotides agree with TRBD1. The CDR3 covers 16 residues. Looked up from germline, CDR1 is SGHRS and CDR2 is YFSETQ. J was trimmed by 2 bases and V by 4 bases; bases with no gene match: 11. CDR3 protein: CASSPGTAVFQETQYF. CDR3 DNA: TGCGCCAGCAGCCCGGGGACAGCAGTTTTTCAAGAGACCCAGTACTTC.

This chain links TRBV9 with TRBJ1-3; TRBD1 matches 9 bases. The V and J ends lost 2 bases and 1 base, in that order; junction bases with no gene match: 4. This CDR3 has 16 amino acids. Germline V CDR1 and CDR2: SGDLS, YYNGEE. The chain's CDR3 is CASSVGTGRSGNTIYF. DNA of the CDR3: TGTGCCAGCAGCGTGGGGACAGGGAGGTCTGGAAACACCATATATTTT.

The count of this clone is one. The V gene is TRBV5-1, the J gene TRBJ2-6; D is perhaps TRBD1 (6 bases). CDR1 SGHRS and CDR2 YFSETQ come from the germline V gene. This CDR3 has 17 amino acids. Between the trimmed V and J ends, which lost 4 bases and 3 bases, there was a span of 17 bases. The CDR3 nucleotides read TGCGCCAGCAGCATTTTGGCAGGGGCTTTTGGGGCCAACGTCCTGACTTTC. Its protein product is CASSILAGAFGANVLTF.

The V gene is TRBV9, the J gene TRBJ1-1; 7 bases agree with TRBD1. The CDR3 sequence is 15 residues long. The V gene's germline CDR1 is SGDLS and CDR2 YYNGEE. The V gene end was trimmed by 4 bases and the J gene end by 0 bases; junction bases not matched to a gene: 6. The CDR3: CASSPTGLLNTEAFF. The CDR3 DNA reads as TGTGCCAGCAGCCCGACAGGGCTTTTGAACACTGAAGCTTTCTTT. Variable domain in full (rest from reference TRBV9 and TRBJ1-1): DSGVTQTPKHLITATGQRVTLRCSPRSGDLSVYWYQQSLDQGLQFLIQYYNGEERAKGNILERFSAQQFPDLHSELNLSSLELGDSALYFCASSPTGLLNTEAFFGQGTRLTVV.